Reported below is one TCR beta chain. Its antigen remains unidentified. The sample originates from a study of identical twins. The CDR3 is made up of 19 amino acids. The junction had 10 bases not matched to a gene; V was cut back by 5 bases and J by 1 base. In germline, CDR1 is SGHVS, CDR2 FQNEAQ. Study results and caveats: Where out-of-frame alpha sequences were twin-shared, they showed excess low generation probability. Fewer insertions marked abundant cord blood beta clonotypes; young adult naive trended weakly, memory not at all.

Each CDR3 protein gets one entry after TCRdb re-called the 5' RACE reads with MiXCR. The sample yields 300,000 to 400,000 distinct CDR3 sequences, roughly an eighth seen once. These data also featured in a second study, about yellow fever vaccine responses in identical twins.

The sample consisted of CD8+ T cells sorted from blood. This chain connects TRBV7-8 to TRBJ2-2, with TRBD2 matching over 13 bases. The sequence came from a woman between 18 and 29 years old in good health. CDR3: CASSLGLAGLTLNTGELFF. CDR3 DNA sequence: TGTGCCAGCAGCCTGGGACTAGCGGGGCTTACATTGAACACCGGGGAGCTGTTTTTT.